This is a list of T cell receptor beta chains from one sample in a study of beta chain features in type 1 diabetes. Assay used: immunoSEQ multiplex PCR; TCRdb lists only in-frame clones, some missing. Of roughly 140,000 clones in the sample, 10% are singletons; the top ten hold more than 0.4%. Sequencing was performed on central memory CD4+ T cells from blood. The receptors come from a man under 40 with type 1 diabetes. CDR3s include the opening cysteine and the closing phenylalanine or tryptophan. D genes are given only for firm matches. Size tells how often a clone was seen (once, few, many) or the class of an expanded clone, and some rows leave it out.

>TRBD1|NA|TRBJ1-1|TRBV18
CASSPSGGFTEAFF
TGTGCCAGCTCACCATCAGGGGGTTTCACTGAAGCTTTCTTT
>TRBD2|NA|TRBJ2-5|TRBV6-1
CASASGIQETQYF
TGTGCCAGCGCCAGCGGGATCCAAGAGACCCAGTACTTC
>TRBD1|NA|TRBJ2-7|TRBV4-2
CASSQDRGTHEQYF
TGTGCCAGCAGCCAAGACAGGGGGACCCACGAGCAGTACTTC
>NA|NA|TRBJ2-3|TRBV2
CASNGQGRTDTQYF
TGTGCCAGCAACGGCCAAGGGAGGACAGATACGCAGTATTTT
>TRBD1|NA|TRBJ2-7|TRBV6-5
CAGTGNSYEQYF
TGTGCAGGGACAGGGAACTCCTACGAGCAGTACTTC
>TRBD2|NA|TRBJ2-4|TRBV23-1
CASSHGGASKNIQYF
TGCGCCAGCAGTCACGGGGGGGCGTCCAAAAACATTCAGTACTTC
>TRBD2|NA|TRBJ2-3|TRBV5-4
CASSWNSGRDTDTQYF
TGTGCCAGCAGCTGGAATAGCGGGAGGGATACAGATACGCAGTATTTT
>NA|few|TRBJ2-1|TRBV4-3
CASSQDIPRSTSYNEQFF
TGCGCCAGCAGCCAAGATATCCCACGGAGTACTTCCTACAATGAGCAGTTCTTC
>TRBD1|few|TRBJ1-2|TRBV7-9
CASSHRDSNYGYTF
TGTGCCAGCAGCCACCGGGACAGCAACTATGGCTACACCTTC
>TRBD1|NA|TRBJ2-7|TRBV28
CASIPQPGQGNEQYF
TGTGCCAGCATACCTCAACCCGGACAGGGGAACGAGCAGTACTTC
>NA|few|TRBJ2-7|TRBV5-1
CASSLAELEVYEQYF
TGCGCCAGCAGCTTGGCCGAACTAGAGGTCTACGAGCAGTACTTC
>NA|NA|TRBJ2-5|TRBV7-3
CASSLVWGETQYF
TGTGCCAGCAGCTTAGTGTGGGGCGAGACCCAGTACTTC
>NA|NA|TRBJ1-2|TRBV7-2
CASSLNTVLGEGYTF
TGTGCCAGCAGCCTTAATACCGTACTGGGAGAAGGCTACACCTTC
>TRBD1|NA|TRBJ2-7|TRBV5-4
CASSQDRGTGILYEQYF
TGTGCCAGCAGCCAAGATCGGGGGACAGGGATCTTATACGAGCAGTACTTC
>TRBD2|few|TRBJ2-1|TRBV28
CASSFYGSGGGEQFF
TGTGCCAGCAGTTTCTATGGGTCCGGGGGGGGTGAGCAGTTCTTC
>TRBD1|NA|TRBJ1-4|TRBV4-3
CASSQEGTGEKLFF
TGCGCCAGCAGCCAAGAGGGGACAGGTGAAAAACTGTTTTTT
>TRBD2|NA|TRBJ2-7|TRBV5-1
CASSLGLEGREQYF
TGCGCCAGCAGCTTAGGACTAGAGGGGCGAGAGCAGTACTTC
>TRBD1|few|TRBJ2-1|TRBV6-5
CASSTRDRDDEQFF
TGTGCCAGCAGTACCCGGGACAGGGACGATGAGCAGTTCTTC
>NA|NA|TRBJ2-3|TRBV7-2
CASSSRTREADTQYF
TGTGCCAGCAGCTCCCGAACCAGGGAAGCAGATACGCAGTATTTT
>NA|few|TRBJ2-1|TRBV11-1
CASSPNQNYFSYNEQFF
TGTGCCAGCAGCCCCAACCAGAACTACTTCTCCTACAATGAGCAGTTCTTC
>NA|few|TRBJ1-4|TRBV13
CASSTRSEKLFF
TGTGCCAGCAGCACCCGGTCTGAAAAACTGTTTTTT
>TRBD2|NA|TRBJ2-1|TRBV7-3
CASSLDSGTYNEQFF
TGTGCCAGCAGCTTGGATAGCGGGACCTACAATGAGCAGTTCTTC
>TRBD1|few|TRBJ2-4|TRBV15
CATSVRQGENIQYF
TGTGCCACCAGCGTACGACAGGGAGAAAACATTCAGTACTTC
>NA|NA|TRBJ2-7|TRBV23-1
CASSRLRWNYEQYF
TGCGCCAGCAGTCGGCTGAGGTGGAACTACGAGCAGTACTTC
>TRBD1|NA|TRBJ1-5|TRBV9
CASSGGGGDQPQHF
TGTGCCAGCAGCGGAGGGGGCGGAGATCAGCCCCAGCATTTT
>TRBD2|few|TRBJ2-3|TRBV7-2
CASSLTSGSGADTQYF
TGTGCCAGCAGCTTAACTAGCGGGAGCGGTGCGGATACGCAGTATTTT
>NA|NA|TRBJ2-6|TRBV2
CASRKDGGSGANVLTF
TGTGCCAGCAGGAAGGACGGGGGCTCTGGGGCCAACGTCCTGACTTTC
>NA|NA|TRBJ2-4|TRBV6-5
CASSYSRESKNIQYF
TGTGCCAGCAGTTACTCTCGGGAGTCCAAAAACATTCAGTACTTC
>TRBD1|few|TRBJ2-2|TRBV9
CASSVAWGQGYTGELFF
TGTGCCAGCAGCGTAGCTTGGGGACAGGGATACACCGGGGAGCTGTTTTTT
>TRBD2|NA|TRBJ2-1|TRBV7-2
CASSSASGRAQFF
TGTGCCAGCAGCAGCGCTAGCGGGAGGGCCCAGTTCTTC
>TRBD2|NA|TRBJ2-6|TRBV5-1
CASSFGGDPGANVLTF
TGCGCCAGCAGCTTTGGGGGGGACCCTGGGGCCAACGTCCTGACTTTC
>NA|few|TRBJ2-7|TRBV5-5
CASRTPSGVGTYEQYF
TGTGCCAGCAGGACCCCTTCGGGGGTAGGAACCTACGAGCAGTACTTC
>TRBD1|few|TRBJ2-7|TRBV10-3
CATGISGGAGSGEQYF
TGTGCCACCGGAATCTCAGGGGGCGCCGGGTCTGGCGAGCAGTACTTC
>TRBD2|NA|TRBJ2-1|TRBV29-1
CSVELPSGSSYNEQFF
TGCAGCGTTGAGCTCCCAAGCGGGAGCTCCTACAATGAGCAGTTCTTC
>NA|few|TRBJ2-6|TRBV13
CASSFLTGTGANVLTF
TGTGCCAGCAGCTTCTTAACAGGGACTGGGGCCAACGTCCTGACTTTC
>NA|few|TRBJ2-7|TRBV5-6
CASSLIAGKTTEQYF
TGTGCCAGCAGCCTAATCGCGGGGAAAACTACCGAGCAGTACTTC
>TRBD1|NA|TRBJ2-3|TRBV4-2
CASSPRGDREGTDTQYF
TGTGCCAGCAGCCCTAGGGGCGACAGGGAAGGCACAGATACGCAGTATTTT
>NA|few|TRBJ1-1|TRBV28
CASSLRNTEAFF
TGTGCCAGCAGTTTGAGGAACACTGAAGCTTTCTTT
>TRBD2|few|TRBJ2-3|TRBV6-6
CASSSWTSSIGGQYF
TGTGCCAGCAGTTCTTGGACTAGCTCCATTGGAGGGCAGTATTTT
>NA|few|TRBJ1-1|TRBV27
CASRPQGSGGAFF
TGTGCCAGCAGACCCCAGGGTTCGGGGGGAGCTTTCTTT
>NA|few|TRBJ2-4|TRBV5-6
CASSFWGRGNIQYF
TGTGCCAGCAGCTTCTGGGGGCGCGGGAACATTCAGTACTTC
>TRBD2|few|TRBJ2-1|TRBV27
CASSRGGLAGEPNEQFF
TGTGCCAGCAGCCGAGGCGGCCTAGCGGGAGAACCTAATGAGCAGTTCTTC
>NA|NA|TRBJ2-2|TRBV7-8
CASSSLNTGELFF
TGTGCCAGCAGCTCGCTAAACACCGGGGAGCTGTTTTTT
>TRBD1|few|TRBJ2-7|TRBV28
CASSPTGTGEYEQYF
TGTGCCAGCTCACCCACCGGGACAGGGGAATACGAGCAGTACTTC
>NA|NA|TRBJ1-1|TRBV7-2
CASSLAARSGGAEAFF
TGTGCCAGCAGCTTAGCGGCGCGATCGGGAGGGGCTGAAGCTTTCTTT